This TCR beta chain came from a study of blood T cell repertoires in COVID-19. Study in general: Some COVID-19 samples were acute and others convalescent; all came from the United States, Italy and Spain.

Per the germline V gene, CDR1 is LNHDA and CDR2 is SQIVND (reference sequence). This CDR3 has 15 residues. J lost 3 bases, V lost 4 bases, and 7 bases had no gene match. Participant ages covered roughly 18 to 89 years across approximately 25 US areas. Assignments of participants to cohorts depended upon their own reported clinical history. Assay used: immunoSEQ multiplex PCR; TCRdb lists only in-frame clones, some missing. This sample has about 140,000 clones; roughly 83% occur once, and the top ten carry roughly 5%. The sequence came from a man in his 70s who had been exposed to COVID-19. The sequencing input was PBMCs or T cells enriched from blood (not recorded which). The rearrangement links TRBV19 to TRBJ2-3; TRBD2 matches at 7 bases. CDR3 sequence: CASSTKPGLTDTQYF. CDR3 sequence (DNA): TGTGCCAGTAGTACTAAACCGGGACTAACAGATACGCAGTATTTT.